What follows describes a single T cell receptor beta chain. At one of its ends the junction is not consistent with the germline gene, which may arise from a read error. Starting material of 500 ng total RNA yielded TCR beta cDNA via a constant-region primer. ARM-PCR, slightly modified, supplied the TCR beta libraries through three nested multiplex PCR rounds. The study ran its first two PCR rounds for 9 to 10 cycles each, using TRBV1-TRBV30 forward primers and a C-beta reverse primer. TCRdb re-called the multiplex PCR reads with MiXCR, one entry per CDR3 protein. The sample yields over 250,000 distinct CDR3 sequences, 58% seen once. This CDR3 contains 17 residues. Germline-derived CDR1 and CDR2 are MGHRA and YSYEKL. These data originate in a study of tumor-infiltrating lymphocytes in primary liver carcinoma. As for the study in general: Staged T1-T3 N0M0, the tumors had sizes that ranged from about 4.2 to 10 cm across.

Unsorted whole blood yielded blood RNA, and germline DNA was extracted as well. The receptor comes from a woman aged 25 to 39 with primary liver carcinoma and hepatitis B virus infection. Source material: peripheral blood. This chain connects TRBV4-1 to TRBJ2-7, with 11 bases that match TRBD2. CDR3 sequence: CSSSQEGGTSGTYEQYF. For the CDR3, the DNA is TGCTCCAGCAGCCAAGAAGGGGGGACTAGCGGCACCTACGAGCAGTACTTC.